These 23 T cell receptor beta chains were all obtained from the same sample, sequenced in a study of shared clonotypes between healthy human individuals. Profiled with immunoSEQ multiplex PCR; TCRdb holds only in-frame clones, not every one. The sample contains around 1.4 million clones, approximately 98.5% of which appear only once. Sequencing was carried out using naive CD4+ T cells sorted from blood. The subset: CD45RA+ positively selected. These receptors were collected from a man aged 30-40 years in good health.

This sequence joins TRBV27 and TRBJ1-1; 9 bases are shared with TRBD1. CDR1 MNHEY and CDR2 SMNVEV come from the germline V gene (reference sequence). The V gene end was trimmed by 4 bases and the J gene end by 0 bases; junction bases not matched to a gene: 6. This CDR3 region has 16 residues. In DNA form, the CDR3 reads TGTGCCAGCAGTTCGGACAGGGGCTCGATGAACACTGAAGCTTTCTTT. This gives the protein CASSSDRGSMNTEAFF.

The chain recombines TRBV4-1 with TRBJ2-7; D call uncertain. The V gene's germline CDR1 is MGHRA and CDR2 YSYEKL. The CDR3 extends over 15 amino acids. V was shortened by 2 bases and J by 6 bases, with 17 bases between the two germline ends. CDR3 DNA: TGCGCCAGCAGCCAATCTTACTCGACTCTTTCCGAGCAGTACTTC. Translation gives CASSQSYSTLSEQYF.

The chain has TRBV18 and TRBJ2-3; no reliable D call. The germline gives CDR1 KGHSH, CDR2 LQKENI. CDR3 size: 15 residues. Between the trimmed V and J ends, which lost 3 bases and 0 bases, there was a span of 10 bases. The DNA of the CDR3 is TGTGCCAGCTCACCGCCGGCTAGGAGCACAGATACGCAGTATTTT. Encoded protein: CASSPPARSTDTQYF.

This chain links TRBV7-6 with TRBJ2-5; 9 nucleotides match TRBD1. This CDR3 is built from 16 residues. Germline trimming cut 3 bases from V and 2 bases from J; bases unmatched to any gene: 7. Germline V lookup: CDR1 SGHVS, CDR2 FNYEAQ. CDR3: CASSLGTGRAQETQYF. The DNA for the CDR3 is TGTGCCAGCAGCTTGGGGACAGGGAGGGCGCAAGAGACCCAGTACTTC.

This clone was counted once. This CDR3 is CASSAYGVGSGANVLTF. CDR3 bases: TGCGCCAGCAGCGCATACGGAGTGGGCTCTGGGGCCAACGTCCTGACTTTC. This chain connects TRBV5-1 to TRBJ2-6; no clear D gene. Germline CDR1 and CDR2: SGHRS and YFSETQ. V shed 4 bases and J shed 0 bases, with 14 bases lying between them. The CDR3 covers 17 residues.

This chain joins TRBV15 and TRBJ2-2, with 7 bases identical to TRBD2. The CDR3 is 14 residues long. Germline V lookup: CDR1 LNHNV, CDR2 YYDKDF (reference sequence). Trimming cost V 5 bases and J 6 bases; bases outside gene matches: 6. CDR3 sequence reads: CATSERDGPGELFF. CDR3 DNA: TGTGCCACCAGCGAGCGGGATGGGCCCGGGGAGCTGTTTTTT. Drawing the rest from reference TRBV15 and TRBJ2-2, the complete variable domain is DAMVIQNPRYQVTQFGKPVTLSCSQTLNHNVMYWYQQKSSQAPKLLFHYYDKDFNNEADTPDNFQSRRPNTSFCFLDIRSPGLGDTAMYLCATSERDGPGELFFGEGSRLTVL.

This chain links TRBV19 with TRBJ1-1; D not resolved. CDR3 size: 13 residues. Trimming shortened V by 3 bases and J by 6 bases, and 11 bases separated the two germline ends. Germline V gives CDR1 LNHDA, CDR2 SQIVND (reference sequence). The CDR3 nucleotides read TGTGCCAGTAGTATCCACCTCGAGGCTGAAGCTTTCTTT. Translation: CASSIHLEAEAFF. Full variable domain (rest looked up from reference TRBV19 and TRBJ1-1): DGGITQSPKYLFRKEGQNVTLSCEQNLNHDAMYWYRQDPGQGLRLIYYSQIVNDFQKGDIAEGYSVSREKKESFPLTVTSAQKNPTAFYLCASSIHLEAEAFFGQGTRLTVV.

The chain joins TRBV5-4 to TRBJ2-7; 8 bases agree with TRBD2. The CDR3 totals 15 residues. Looked up from germline, CDR1 is SGHNT and CDR2 is YYREEE (reference sequence). V trimming: 4 bases; J trimming: 3 bases; junction bases outside the gene matches: 9. This chain's CDR3 is CASSRAGGADYEQYF. The CDR3 DNA follows: TGTGCCAGCAGCCGGGCCGGGGGGGCAGACTACGAGCAGTACTTC.

The chain carries TRBV6-5 and TRBJ2-7; 7 positions agree with TRBD1. Germline V lookup: CDR1 MNHEY, CDR2 SVGAGI. The ends lost 9 bases at V and 2 bases at J; junction bases unmatched: 10. This CDR3 comprises 14 residues. CDR3 loop: CASRTGPRTYEQYF. The CDR3 DNA reads TGTGCCAGTCGGACAGGACCTCGAACCTACGAGCAGTACTTC.

V is TRBV5-4 and J is TRBJ1-3; 8 bases map to TRBD1. The CDR3 covers 15 residues. V lost 5 bases, J lost 3 bases, and 7 bases stayed unmatched. Germline assignment: CDR1 SGHNT and CDR2 YYREEE (reference sequence). The CDR3: CASSLGQGRGNTIYF. The CDR3 coding sequence is TGTGCCAGCAGTCTCGGACAGGGCCGTGGAAACACCATATATTTT.

This chain's CDR3 is CASSRGQGQGAYEQYF. In nucleotides, the CDR3 is TGTGCCAGCAGCCGAGGGCAGGGACAGGGGGCTTACGAGCAGTACTTC. The chain has TRBV5-4 and TRBJ2-7; 12 bases map to TRBD1. Germline loops: CDR1 SGHNT, CDR2 YYREEE (reference sequence). The CDR3 is made up of 16 amino acids. V was pared by 4 bases and J by 4 bases, with 9 bases of the junction left unmatched.

The V call is TRBV14, the J call TRBJ2-2; D gene unclear. The CDR3 length is 16 residues. Trimming pared 0 bases from V and 5 bases from J, leaving 13 bases between. The V gene's germline CDR1 is SGHDN and CDR2 FVKESK. The CDR3 here is CASSQDLGRPTGELFF. The CDR3 bases are TGTGCCAGCAGCCAAGATCTTGGCAGGCCTACCGGGGAGCTGTTTTTT. Combining the CDR3 with reference TRBV14 and TRBJ2-2 gives the whole variable domain EAGVTQFPSHSVIEKGQTVTLRCDPISGHDNLYWYRRVMGKEIKFLLHFVKESKQDESGMPNNRFLAERTGGTYSTLKVQPAELEDSGVYFCASSQDLGRPTGELFFGEGSRLTVL.

The chain is built from TRBV30 and TRBJ2-3; D call uncertain. The V and J ends lost 4 bases and 4 bases respectively, with 18 bases between them. This CDR3 contains 15 residues. Per germline, CDR1 GTSNPN and CDR2 SVGIG (reference sequence). The CDR3: CAWTVSGSRADTQYF. In DNA form, the CDR3 reads TGTGCCTGGACCGTTAGTGGCAGTCGGGCAGATACGCAGTATTTT. The full variable domain, its missing parts supplied by reference TRBV30 and TRBJ2-3, is SQTIHQWPATLVQPVGSPLSLECTVEGTSNPNLYWYRQAAGRGLQLLFYSVGIGQISSEVPQNLSASRPQDRQFILSSKKLLLSDSGFYLCAWTVSGSRADTQYFGPGTRLTVL.

The chain uses TRBV5-1 and TRBJ2-1, with 11 bases that match TRBD1. In germline, CDR1 is SGHRS, CDR2 YFSETQ. V trimming: 0 bases; J trimming: 4 bases; junction bases outside the gene matches: 6. This CDR3 is 17 amino acids long. CDR3 in amino acids: CASSLAPGTGGYNEQFF. In DNA, the CDR3 is TGCGCCAGCAGCTTGGCCCCCGGGACAGGGGGTTACAATGAGCAGTTCTTC.

The chain links TRBV9 to TRBJ2-7; perhaps TRBD2 as D (5 bases). Germline CDR1 SGDLS, CDR2 YYNGEE. This CDR3 has 14 amino acids. V lost 0 bases and J lost 3, with 10 bases in between. The CDR3 coding sequence is TGTGCCAGCAGCGTAGTTGGCGGGTTCTACGAGCAGTACTTC. Translating it yields CASSVVGGFYEQYF.

V usage is TRBV9 and J usage is TRBJ2-7; 16 nucleotides match TRBD2. The CDR3 is made up of 17 amino acids. V lost 3 bases and J lost 5; bases outside the gene matches: 8. Germline V gene data show CDR1 as SGDLS and CDR2 as YYNGEE. The CDR3 region is CASSAGTSGRAVHEQYF. In DNA, the CDR3 is TGTGCCAGCAGCGCCGGGACTAGCGGGAGGGCGGTCCACGAGCAGTACTTC.

This clone has only one observation. At one of its ends the junction is not consistent with the germline gene, which may arise from a read error. This chain joins TRBV5-3 and TRBJ2-1; D might be TRBD1 (6 bases). TRBV5-3 is designated an ORF whose function remains uncertain. This CDR3 is 13 amino acids long. As DNA, the CDR3 is TGTGCCAGCAGCTTGAGGGACATCAATGAGCAGTTCTTC. It encodes CASSLRDINEQFF.

The chain carries TRBV7-9 and TRBJ2-5, with D uncertain. Germline assignment: CDR1 SEHNR and CDR2 FQNEAQ (reference sequence). CDR3 length equals 15 residues. V lost 0 bases to trimming and J lost 0 bases, with 8 bases between them. In DNA form, the CDR3 reads TGTGCCAGCAGCTTAGCCGATTGGTACCAAGAGACCCAGTACTTC. Residues: CASSLADWYQETQYF.

The chain employs TRBV10-2 and TRBJ2-5; D is ambiguous. The CDR3 has 11 residues. Germline V lookup: CDR1 WSHSY, CDR2 SAAADI. The germline V and J ends were trimmed by 9 bases and 5 bases, with 10 bases remaining between them. The CDR3 spells CASKIGETQYF. The CDR3 DNA reads as TGCGCCAGTAAGATAGGCGAGACCCAGTACTTC.

As to this clone: The identical CDR3 is also encoded by other nucleotide sequences in the sample. The chain uses TRBV28 and TRBJ1-2, with a tentative D call TRBD1 (6 bases). This CDR3 contains 14 residues. Germline values: CDR1 MDHEN, CDR2 SYDVKM. The ends were cut back, 3 bases at V and 3 bases at J, with 11 bases in the middle. In DNA, the CDR3 is TGTGCCAGCAGTTTGGGCAGGGGCGACTATGGCTACACCTTC. Translated, it gives CASSLGRGDYGYTF.

As to this clone: Additional DNA sequences in this sample encode the identical CDR3. The V and J genes are TRBV19 and TRBJ2-3, with 10 bases that match TRBD2. The CDR3 sequence is 16 residues long. CDR1 is LNHDA and CDR2 is SQIVND in the germline V gene (reference sequence). After removal of 4 bases from V and 0 bases from J, the junction contained 4 bases not matched to a gene. The DNA for the CDR3 is TGTGCCAGTAGTACCTTAGCGGGAGGCAGCACAGATACGCAGTATTTT. Its protein product is CASSTLAGGSTDTQYF.

V is TRBV29-1 and J is TRBJ1-5, with 7 bases identical to TRBD1. Trimming at V came to 6 bases and at J to 6 bases, leaving 8 bases not matched to a gene. Germline lookup yields CDR1 SQVTM and CDR2 ANQGSEA. The CDR3 runs to 13 residues. CDR3 region: CSVLDRSFQPQHF. Written as DNA, the CDR3 is TGCAGCGTCCTGGACAGGTCGTTTCAGCCCCAGCATTTT.

The chain uses TRBV28 and TRBJ2-7, with 12 bases that match TRBD1. There are 15 residues in the CDR3. The germline gives CDR1 MDHEN, CDR2 SYDVKM. With V trimmed by 4 bases and J by 5 bases, 6 bases remained unmatched. Here the CDR3 DNA reads TGTGCCAGCAGTTCGCCCGGGACAGGGGGCGACGAGCAGTACTTC. This sequence encodes CASSSPGTGGDEQYF. Full variable domain (outside the CDR3, taken from reference TRBV28 and TRBJ2-7): DVKVTQSSRYLVKRTGEKVFLECVQDMDHENMFWYRQDPGLGLRLIYFSYDVKMKEKGDIPEGYSVSREKKERFSLILESASTNQTSMYLCASSSPGTGGDEQYFGPGTRLTVT.